Listed below are T cell receptor beta chains from one sample, sequenced in a study of cytomegalovirus exposure and HLA in healthy donors. Clones were read by immunoSEQ multiplex PCR, and TCRdb kept only the in-frame ones, dropping some. Of 100,000 to 120,000 clones in the sample, approximately 90% are singletons; the top ten hold around 1.4%. Sequenced sample: PBMCs. The origin of the receptors is a woman aged 25 to 39 in good health and CMV-seropositive. Both conserved end residues are trimmed from each CDR3.

j_call | v_call | cdr3_aa
TRBJ2-1 | TRBV18 | ASSEGTSHEQF
TRBJ2-2 | TRBV5-1 | ASSFEVNRAVTGELF
TRBJ1-5 | TRBV4-1 | ASSQEWPQGHQPQH
TRBJ1-2 | TRBV7-2 | ASSLVARSDYGYT
TRBJ1-2 | TRBV4-3 | ASSQRGGTYGYT
TRBJ2-7 | TRBV7-2 | ASGRGTGEQY
TRBJ2-3 | TRBV4-3 | ASSQDLATDTQY
TRBJ2-3 | TRBV28 | ASSLITSGTVDTQY
TRBJ2-3 | TRBV5-1 | ASSFRTSGRTGYTQY
TRBJ2-6 | TRBV19 | ASSLQGATTLISGANVLT
TRBJ1-4 | TRBV18 | ASSLRTGGDEKLF
TRBJ2-3 | TRBV23-1 | ASSQSGGGAKDTQY
TRBJ1-2 | TRBV2 | ASSEEPSRGYGYT
TRBJ2-2 | TRBV6-1 | ASSEQTAAGELF
TRBJ2-7 | TRBV28 | ASTSLGGSSYEQY
TRBJ1-4 | TRBV25-1 | ASRDSLQNEKLF
TRBJ1-2 | TRBV4-1 | ASSQGTLRGHGYT
TRBJ2-3 | TRBV2 | ASSEWTSGGTDTQY
TRBJ1-4 | TRBV12-5 | ASGSQGINEKLF
TRBJ1-1 | TRBV5-1 | ASSLGQMNTEAF
TRBJ2-1 | TRBV9 | ASSGGQGANDEQF
TRBJ2-1 | TRBV27 | ASSGTGRGNEQF
TRBJ1-2 | TRBV5-4 | ASRGQGTGYT
TRBJ2-1 | TRBV27 | ASSPGLYNEQF
TRBJ1-5 | TRBV27 | ASSRIGAGNQPQH
TRBJ2-7 | TRBV9 | ASSVAGRAGEQY
TRBJ2-3 | TRBV7-2 | ASSLATGQDTQY
TRBJ2-3 | TRBV21-1 | ASSRTDQRRNTDTQY
TRBJ2-2 | TRBV6-5 | ASSKDRNTGELF
TRBJ1-6 | TRBV30 | AWSVRTGKSSRHSPLH
TRBJ1-1 | TRBV7-9 | ASSSGGGVRTEAF
TRBJ1-2 | TRBV6-1 | ASNGQGTGHYGYT
TRBJ2-1 | TRBV7-3 | ASSNTPGRAYNEQF
TRBJ2-3 | TRBV29-1 | SVDRTGRSTDTQY
TRBJ1-2 | TRBV9 | ASSVDSTNYGYT
TRBJ2-7 | TRBV28 | ASSSGIATYEQY
TRBJ2-1 | TRBV2 | ASSLEGANEQF
TRBJ2-5 | TRBV29-1 | SVERSYETQY
TRBJ2-7 | TRBV6-6 | ASSYGAGYEQY
TRBJ1-1 | TRBV30 | ALLETGRSEAF
TRBJ1-1 | TRBV11-3 | ASSLEGGTLTGGDAF
TRBJ2-3 | TRBV27 | ASRSRVDTQY
TRBJ1-6 | TRBV5-8 | ASSLEGALFDSPLH
TRBJ1-6 | TRBV2 | ASSEGTRAWNSPLH
TRBJ2-3 | TRBV5-4 | ASSSGQGETDTQY
TRBJ2-1 | TRBV11-3 | ASSFGGGRSGEQF
TRBJ1-5 | TRBV5-6 | ASSFFGTGGGQPQH
TRBJ2-1 | TRBV6-1 | ASSEANNNEQF
TRBJ2-3 | TRBV5-1 | ASSISLAGSTDTQY
TRBJ2-7 | TRBV27 | ASSLRGQVAIYEQY
TRBJ1-1 | TRBV18 | ASSTSVTEAF
TRBJ1-4 | TRBV9 | ASSVGQVDEKLF
TRBJ2-1 | TRBV11-2 | ASRSLKREGPNEQF
TRBJ1-2 | TRBV4-3 | ASSQVLPGTGTGYT
TRBJ1-2 | TRBV9 | ASSPHGQGAFYGYT
TRBJ2-7 | TRBV7-9 | ASSPGAAGRYEQY
TRBJ2-3 | TRBV10-3 | AISAGTGQNTDTQY
TRBJ1-3 | TRBV2 | ASSVGRPSSGNTIY